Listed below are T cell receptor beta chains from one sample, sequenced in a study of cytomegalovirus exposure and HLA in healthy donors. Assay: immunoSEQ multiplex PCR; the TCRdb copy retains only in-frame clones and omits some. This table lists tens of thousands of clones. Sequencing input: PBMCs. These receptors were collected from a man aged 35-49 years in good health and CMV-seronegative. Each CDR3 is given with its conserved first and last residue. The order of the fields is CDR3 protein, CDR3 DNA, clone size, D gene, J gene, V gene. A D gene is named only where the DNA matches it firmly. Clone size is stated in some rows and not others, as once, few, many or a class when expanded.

CDR3aa: CASSEDWGASTEAFF
CDR3nt: TGTGCCAGCAGTGAAGATTGGGGCGCATCCACTGAAGCTTTCTTT
abundance: .
d_gene: .
j_gene: TRBJ1-1
v_gene: TRBV6-1

CDR3aa: CASSPQTGGASTEAFF
CDR3nt: TGTGCCAGCTCACCGCAGACAGGGGGCGCAAGCACTGAAGCTTTCTTT
abundance: .
d_gene: TRBD1
j_gene: TRBJ1-1
v_gene: TRBV18

CDR3aa: CSVGVDGAAETQYF
CDR3nt: TGCAGCGTTGGGGTGGATGGAGCAGCAGAGACCCAGTACTTC
abundance: .
d_gene: .
j_gene: TRBJ2-5
v_gene: TRBV29-1

CDR3aa: CARSREINREEIVRAYEQYF
CDR3nt: TGTGCCAGAAGCCGAGAGATAAACAGGGAAGAAATAGTCAGGGCCTACGAGCAGTACTTC
abundance: .
d_gene: .
j_gene: TRBJ2-7
v_gene: TRBV5-3

CDR3aa: CASSLDRFYGYTF
CDR3nt: TGTGCCAGCAGCCTAGACAGGTTCTATGGCTACACCTTC
abundance: .
d_gene: .
j_gene: TRBJ1-2
v_gene: TRBV7-2

CDR3aa: CASSPFGGAGSYNEQFF
CDR3nt: TGTGCCAGCAGCCCCTTCGGGGGGGCCGGTTCCTACAATGAGCAGTTCTTC
abundance: .
d_gene: TRBD2
j_gene: TRBJ2-1
v_gene: TRBV11-2

CDR3aa: CATSRGASGGSYEQYF
CDR3nt: TGTGCCACCAGCAGAGGGGCTAGCGGGGGCTCCTACGAGCAGTACTTC
abundance: .
d_gene: TRBD2
j_gene: TRBJ2-7
v_gene: TRBV15

CDR3aa: CASSLGTSGSNEQFF
CDR3nt: TGCGCCAGCAGCTTGGGGACTAGCGGCTCCAATGAGCAGTTCTTC
abundance: .
d_gene: TRBD2
j_gene: TRBJ2-1
v_gene: TRBV5-1

CDR3aa: CASSSAPAATNEKLFF
CDR3nt: TGTGCCAGCAGCTCTGCCCCGGCGGCAACTAATGAAAAACTGTTTTTT
abundance: .
d_gene: .
j_gene: TRBJ1-4
v_gene: TRBV7-8

CDR3aa: CASSSPLREGRAEAFF
CDR3nt: TGTGCCAGCAGCTCCCCCTTGCGGGAGGGAAGGGCTGAAGCTTTCTTT
abundance: .
d_gene: .
j_gene: TRBJ1-1
v_gene: TRBV7-3

CDR3aa: CASSGGQKVYSYEQYF
CDR3nt: TGTGCCAGCAGCGGAGGACAGAAGGTTTATTCCTACGAGCAGTACTTC
abundance: .
d_gene: .
j_gene: TRBJ2-7
v_gene: TRBV9

CDR3aa: CASNKGQRSYNEQFF
CDR3nt: TGTGCCAGCAATAAGGGACAGCGCTCCTACAATGAGCAGTTCTTC
abundance: medium-sized
d_gene: TRBD1
j_gene: TRBJ2-1
v_gene: TRBV14

CDR3aa: CASSLYHPGLGEKLFF
CDR3nt: TGTGCCAGCAGTCTATACCACCCGGGACTCGGCGAAAAACTGTTTTTT
abundance: .
d_gene: .
j_gene: TRBJ1-4
v_gene: TRBV27

CDR3aa: CASSLANEQYF
CDR3nt: TGTGCCAGCAGCCTGGCAAACGAGCAGTACTTC
abundance: .
d_gene: .
j_gene: TRBJ2-7
v_gene: TRBV7-2

CDR3aa: CASTVQAETLYEQYF
CDR3nt: TGTGCCAGCACCGTCCAAGCGGAAACCCTCTACGAGCAGTACTTC
abundance: .
d_gene: .
j_gene: TRBJ2-7
v_gene: TRBV7-2

CDR3aa: CASSPAWGRTEAFF
CDR3nt: TGTGCCAGCTCACCTGCATGGGGGCGCACTGAAGCTTTCTTT
abundance: .
d_gene: .
j_gene: TRBJ1-1
v_gene: TRBV18

CDR3aa: CAWSVQGVTEAFF
CDR3nt: TGTGCCTGGAGTGTACAGGGTGTTACTGAAGCTTTCTTT
abundance: .
d_gene: .
j_gene: TRBJ1-1
v_gene: TRBV30

CDR3aa: CASNPGGRGTGELFF
CDR3nt: TGCGCCAGCAACCCAGGAGGGCGAGGCACCGGGGAGCTGTTTTTT
abundance: .
d_gene: .
j_gene: TRBJ2-2
v_gene: TRBV4-1

CDR3aa: CAWRPTGLPGYTF
CDR3nt: TGTGCCTGGAGGCCTACAGGGCTGCCTGGCTACACCTTC
abundance: .
d_gene: .
j_gene: TRBJ1-2
v_gene: TRBV30

CDR3aa: CASSLDGGQGGEKLFF
CDR3nt: TGCGCCAGCAGCTTGGATGGGGGACAGGGAGGGGAAAAACTGTTTTTT
abundance: .
d_gene: TRBD1
j_gene: TRBJ1-4
v_gene: TRBV5-1

CDR3aa: CASSPAGGSYNEQFF
CDR3nt: TGTGCCAGCTCACCAGCAGGGGGCTCCTACAATGAGCAGTTCTTC
abundance: .
d_gene: TRBD1
j_gene: TRBJ2-1
v_gene: TRBV18

CDR3aa: CASRGTAEQYF
CDR3nt: TGTGCCAGCAGGGGTACAGCCGAGCAGTACTTC
abundance: .
d_gene: .
j_gene: TRBJ2-7
v_gene: TRBV6-6

CDR3aa: CASRDRGFAKNIQYF
CDR3nt: TGTGCCAGCAGGGACAGGGGCTTCGCCAAAAACATTCAGTACTTC
abundance: .
d_gene: TRBD1
j_gene: TRBJ2-4
v_gene: TRBV6-5

CDR3aa: CASSRGGKMNEQFF
CDR3nt: TGTGCCAGCAGCAGGGGGGGAAAGATGAATGAGCAGTTCTTC
abundance: .
d_gene: .
j_gene: TRBJ2-1
v_gene: TRBV7-2

CDR3aa: CASSLGHLSATNEKLFF
CDR3nt: TGCGCCAGCAGCTTGGGACATTTATCAGCAACTAATGAAAAACTGTTTTTT
abundance: .
d_gene: .
j_gene: TRBJ1-4
v_gene: TRBV5-1

CDR3aa: CASSFRLESPLHF
CDR3nt: TGTGCCAGCAGCTTCCGGTTAGAGTCACCCCTCCACTTT
abundance: .
d_gene: .
j_gene: TRBJ1-6
v_gene: TRBV11-2

CDR3aa: CASSPSKNIQYF
CDR3nt: TGTGCCAGCAGCCCCAGCAAAAACATTCAGTACTTC
abundance: .
d_gene: .
j_gene: TRBJ2-4
v_gene: TRBV16

CDR3aa: CATRGQYQETQYF
CDR3nt: TGTGCCACTAGGGGACAGTATCAAGAGACCCAGTACTTC
abundance: .
d_gene: TRBD1
j_gene: TRBJ2-5
v_gene: TRBV19

CDR3aa: CASRLQALQNEKLFF
CDR3nt: TGTGCCAGCAGATTACAGGCCCTCCAGAATGAAAAACTGTTTTTT
abundance: .
d_gene: .
j_gene: TRBJ1-4
v_gene: TRBV6-1

CDR3aa: CASAAETQYF
CDR3nt: TGCGCCAGCGCCGCGGAGACCCAGTACTTC
abundance: .
d_gene: .
j_gene: TRBJ2-5
v_gene: TRBV5-1

CDR3aa: CASSQDQGGTASGNTIYF
CDR3nt: TGCGCCAGCAGCCAAGATCAGGGTGGGACAGCCTCTGGAAACACCATATATTTT
abundance: .
d_gene: TRBD1
j_gene: TRBJ1-3
v_gene: TRBV4-1

CDR3aa: CASSSGGGVGYTF
CDR3nt: TGTGCCAGCAGCTCGGGAGGGGGCGTCGGCTACACCTTC
abundance: .
d_gene: TRBD1
j_gene: TRBJ1-2
v_gene: TRBV5-5

CDR3aa: CASRAGRSNQPQHF
CDR3nt: TGTGCCAGCAGGGCGGGGAGGAGCAATCAGCCCCAGCATTTT
abundance: .
d_gene: .
j_gene: TRBJ1-5
v_gene: TRBV28

CDR3aa: CASSQEGGGASGELFF
CDR3nt: TGTGCCAGCAGCCAAGAAGGAGGGGGGGCCTCCGGGGAGCTGTTTTTT
abundance: .
d_gene: .
j_gene: TRBJ2-2
v_gene: TRBV4-2

CDR3aa: CASRSSGTSEAFF
CDR3nt: TGTGCCAGCAGATCCTCCGGGACAAGTGAAGCTTTCTTT
abundance: .
d_gene: .
j_gene: TRBJ1-1
v_gene: TRBV25-1

CDR3aa: CASSCFLGGGGTGIQYF
CDR3nt: TGTGCCAGCAGTTGCTTCCTTGGCGGGGGGGGGACGGGCATTCAGTACTTC
abundance: .
d_gene: TRBD2
j_gene: TRBJ2-4
v_gene: TRBV27

CDR3aa: CASSQASNEQYF
CDR3nt: TGCGCCAGCAGCCAAGCTAGTAACGAGCAGTACTTC
abundance: .
d_gene: .
j_gene: TRBJ2-7
v_gene: TRBV4-1

CDR3aa: CASSLDQTGSEAFF
CDR3nt: TGCGCCAGCAGCTTGGACCAAACCGGTTCTGAAGCTTTCTTT
abundance: .
d_gene: .
j_gene: TRBJ1-1
v_gene: TRBV5-1

CDR3aa: CASSLEYRGTAEQYF
CDR3nt: TGCGCCAGCAGCTTGGAGTACAGGGGAACGGCCGAGCAGTACTTC
abundance: .
d_gene: TRBD1
j_gene: TRBJ2-7
v_gene: TRBV5-1

CDR3aa: CAWSTFTGTGEAFF
CDR3nt: TGTGCCTGGAGTACCTTTACCGGGACAGGTGAAGCTTTCTTT
abundance: .
d_gene: TRBD1
j_gene: TRBJ1-1
v_gene: TRBV30

CDR3aa: CASSTQRGSNTGELFF
CDR3nt: TGTGCCAGCAGCACCCAGCGGGGGAGCAACACCGGGGAGCTGTTTTTT
abundance: .
d_gene: TRBD2
j_gene: TRBJ2-2
v_gene: TRBV9

CDR3aa: CASSLPGQYTIYF
CDR3nt: TGTGCCAGCAGTCTCCCTGGGCAGTACACCATATATTTT
abundance: .
d_gene: .
j_gene: TRBJ1-3
v_gene: TRBV28

CDR3aa: CAWGQQGWNTEAFF
CDR3nt: TGTGCCTGGGGCCAACAGGGTTGGAACACTGAAGCTTTCTTT
abundance: .
d_gene: .
j_gene: TRBJ1-1
v_gene: TRBV30

CDR3aa: CASSTGQGLDEQYF
CDR3nt: TGCGCCAGCAGCACGGGACAGGGACTAGACGAGCAGTACTTC
abundance: .
d_gene: .
j_gene: TRBJ2-7
v_gene: TRBV5-1

CDR3aa: CAWSVTKNIQYF
CDR3nt: TGTGCCTGGAGTGTTACCAAAAACATTCAGTACTTC
abundance: .
d_gene: .
j_gene: TRBJ2-4
v_gene: TRBV30

CDR3aa: CASSANTGNQPQHF
CDR3nt: TGTGCCAGCAGTGCCAATACAGGGAATCAGCCCCAGCATTTT
abundance: .
d_gene: .
j_gene: TRBJ1-5
v_gene: TRBV6-1

CDR3aa: CAISAQTGENSPLHF
CDR3nt: TGTGCCATCAGCGCTCAGACAGGCGAAAATTCACCCCTCCACTTT
abundance: .
d_gene: .
j_gene: TRBJ1-6
v_gene: TRBV10-3

CDR3aa: CASRQGQVSNYGYTF
CDR3nt: TGTGCCAGCAGGCAGGGACAGGTTTCTAACTATGGCTACACCTTC
abundance: .
d_gene: TRBD1
j_gene: TRBJ1-2
v_gene: TRBV2

CDR3aa: CASRVGVDSTGYTF
CDR3nt: TGTGCCAGCAGGGTGGGAGTGGACTCTACTGGCTACACCTTC
abundance: .
d_gene: .
j_gene: TRBJ1-2
v_gene: TRBV7-8

CDR3aa: CSVVQEGGYTF
CDR3nt: TGCAGCGTTGTCCAGGAGGGTGGCTACACCTTC
abundance: .
d_gene: .
j_gene: TRBJ1-2
v_gene: TRBV29-1

CDR3aa: CAWSDRVEAFF
CDR3nt: TGTGCCTGGAGCGACAGGGTTGAAGCTTTCTTT
abundance: .
d_gene: TRBD1
j_gene: TRBJ1-1
v_gene: TRBV30

CDR3aa: CASSQLGGGDQETQYF
CDR3nt: TGTGCCAGCAGCCAACTCGGAGGGGGGGACCAAGAGACCCAGTACTTC
abundance: .
d_gene: .
j_gene: TRBJ2-5
v_gene: TRBV4-2